This record looks at one TCR beta chain sequence and its context. What it binds is unknown. Method: immunoSEQ multiplex PCR; TCRdb's copy keeps in-frame clones and lacks some. Of 150,000 to 200,000 clones listed, approximately 93% are singletons. CDR1 SGHTA and CDR2 FQGNSA come from the germline V gene. V lost 6 bases and J lost 10, with 16 bases in between. The CDR3 has 13 residues. The data originate from a study of T cell responses to AZD1222 COVID-19 vaccine. Overall study results and limits: Donors were largely white British and mainly female; clonal diversity was possibly underestimated.

This sequence joins TRBV7-2 and TRBJ2-1; maybe TRBD1 (5 bases). Sequenced here: peripheral blood, sampled 28 days after the second AZD1222 dose. The sequence was obtained from an adult who received the AZD1222 COVID-19 vaccine. This CDR3 reads CASRPRVLGEQFF. CDR3 nucleotide sequence: TGTGCCAGCAGACCCAGGGTATTGGGGGAGCAGTTCTTC.